This is a list of T cell receptor beta chains from one sample in a study of T cell changes during pregnancy in multiple sclerosis. Repertoires were generated with immunoSEQ multiplex PCR, while TCRdb's copy carries only in-frame clones and drops some. The sample includes some 80,000 clones, about 94% of them seen just once. The sequencing here drew on CD4+ T cells from peripheral blood mononuclear cells, taken after pregnancy. All receptors come from a female donor with multiple sclerosis, enrolled in a pregnancy study. Each CDR3 is given with its conserved first and last residue.

v_gene: TRBV5-1
j_gene: TRBJ2-7
len: 14
CDR3aa: CASSLARDRGEQYF

v_gene: TRBV6-5
j_gene: TRBJ1-4
len: 15
CDR3aa: CASSRKWGQNEKLFF

v_gene: TRBV28
j_gene: TRBJ1-5
len: 14
CDR3aa: CASSFRTGLQPQHF

v_gene: TRBV27
j_gene: TRBJ2-6
len: 17
CDR3aa: CASSPRTGDPGANVLTF

v_gene: TRBV10-3
j_gene: TRBJ1-5
len: 14
CDR3aa: CAISGDRSGQPQHF

v_gene: TRBV2
j_gene: TRBJ2-3
len: 15
CDR3aa: CASKESRVGTDTQYF

v_gene: TRBV6-5
j_gene: TRBJ2-7
len: 14
CDR3aa: CASSLTGSFYEQYF

v_gene: TRBV2
j_gene: TRBJ2-5
len: 13
CDR3aa: CASSEVVGQTQYF

v_gene: TRBV20-1
j_gene: TRBJ1-2
len: 10
CDR3aa: CSAEGGGYTF

v_gene: TRBV25-1
j_gene: TRBJ2-6
len: 15
CDR3aa: CASSAQGSGANVLTF

v_gene: TRBV5-6
j_gene: TRBJ1-1
len: 16
CDR3aa: CASRLTGLSSNTEAFF

v_gene: TRBV5-6
j_gene: TRBJ1-2
len: 18
CDR3aa: CASSFPHFPGQKVWGYTF

v_gene: TRBV5-5
j_gene: TRBJ1-1
len: 15
CDR3aa: CASSFFDGANTEAFF

v_gene: TRBV10-3
j_gene: TRBJ1-4
len: 14
CDR3aa: CAIRGDRANEKLFF

v_gene: TRBV6-5
j_gene: TRBJ2-1
len: 13
CDR3aa: CASSYLTGDEQFF

v_gene: TRBV29-1
j_gene: TRBJ2-7
len: 11
CDR3aa: CGVRTGYEQYF

v_gene: TRBV5-4
j_gene: TRBJ2-6
len: 16
CDR3aa: CASINRGGSGANVLTF

v_gene: TRBV7-9
j_gene: TRBJ1-2
len: 14
CDR3aa: CASSSPGTGFGYTF

v_gene: TRBV27
j_gene: TRBJ2-1
len: 15
CDR3aa: CASSPGDSLYNEQFF

v_gene: TRBV11-2
j_gene: TRBJ2-7
len: 13
CDR3aa: CASSSTGFAEQYF

v_gene: TRBV28
j_gene: TRBJ2-7
len: 16
CDR3aa: CASSFAGLQSPYEQYF

v_gene: TRBV4-2
j_gene: TRBJ2-3
len: 16
CDR3aa: CASSQSPGSGADTQYF

v_gene: TRBV7-2
j_gene: TRBJ2-5
len: 17
CDR3aa: CASSLRRGTRMQETQYF